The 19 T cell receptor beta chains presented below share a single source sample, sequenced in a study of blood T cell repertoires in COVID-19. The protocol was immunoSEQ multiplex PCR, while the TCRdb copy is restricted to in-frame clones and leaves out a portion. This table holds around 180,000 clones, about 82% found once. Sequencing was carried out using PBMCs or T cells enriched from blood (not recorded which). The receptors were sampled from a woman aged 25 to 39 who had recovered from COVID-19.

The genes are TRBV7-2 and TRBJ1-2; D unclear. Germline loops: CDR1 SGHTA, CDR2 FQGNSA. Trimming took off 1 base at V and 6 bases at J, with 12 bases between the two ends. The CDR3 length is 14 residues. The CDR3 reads CASSLGSGIDGYTF. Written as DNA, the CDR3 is TGTGCCAGCAGCTTAGGTTCCGGGATCGATGGCTACACCTTC.

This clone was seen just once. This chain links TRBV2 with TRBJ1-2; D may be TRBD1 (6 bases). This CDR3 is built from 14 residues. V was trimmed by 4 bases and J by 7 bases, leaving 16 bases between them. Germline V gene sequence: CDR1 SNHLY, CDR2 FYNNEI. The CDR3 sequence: CASSGGHLQFGYTF. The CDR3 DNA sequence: TGTGCCAGCAGTGGGGGACACCTACAGTTTGGCTACACCTTC.

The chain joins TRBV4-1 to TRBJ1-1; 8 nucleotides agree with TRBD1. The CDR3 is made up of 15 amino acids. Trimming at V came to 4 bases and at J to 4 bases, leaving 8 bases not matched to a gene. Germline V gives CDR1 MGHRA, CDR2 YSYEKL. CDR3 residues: CASSPRGRTATEAFF. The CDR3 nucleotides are TGCGCCAGCAGCCCCAGGGGGCGAACGGCCACTGAAGCTTTCTTT.

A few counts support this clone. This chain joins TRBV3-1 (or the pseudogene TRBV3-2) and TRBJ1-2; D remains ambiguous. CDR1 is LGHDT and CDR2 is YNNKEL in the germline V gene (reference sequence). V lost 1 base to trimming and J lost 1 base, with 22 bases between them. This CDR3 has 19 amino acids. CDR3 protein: CASSQVAAEDRPFNYGYTF. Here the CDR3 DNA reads TGTGCCAGCAGCCAAGTGGCGGCGGAGGACCGACCTTTTAACTATGGCTACACCTTC.

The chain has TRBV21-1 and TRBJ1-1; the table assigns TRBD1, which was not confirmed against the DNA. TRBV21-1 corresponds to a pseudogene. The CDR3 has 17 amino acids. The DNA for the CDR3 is TGTGCCAGCAGCAAAATTCTGGGGCCCGTGCTGAACACTGAAGCTTTCTTT. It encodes CASSKILGPVLNTEAFF.

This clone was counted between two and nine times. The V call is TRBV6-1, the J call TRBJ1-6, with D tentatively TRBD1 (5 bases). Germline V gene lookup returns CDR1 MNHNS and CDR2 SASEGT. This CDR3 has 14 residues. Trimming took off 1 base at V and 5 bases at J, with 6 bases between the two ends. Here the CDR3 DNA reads TGTGCCAGCAGTGAAGGGGGCGATAATTCACCCCTCCACTTT. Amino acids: CASSEGGDNSPLHF.

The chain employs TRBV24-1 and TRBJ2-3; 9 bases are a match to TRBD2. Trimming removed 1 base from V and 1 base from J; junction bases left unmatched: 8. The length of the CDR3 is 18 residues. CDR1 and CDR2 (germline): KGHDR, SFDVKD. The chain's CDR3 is CATSDFPSGTGGTDTQYF. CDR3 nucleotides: TGTGCCACCAGTGATTTTCCTAGCGGGACGGGGGGCACAGATACGCAGTATTTT.

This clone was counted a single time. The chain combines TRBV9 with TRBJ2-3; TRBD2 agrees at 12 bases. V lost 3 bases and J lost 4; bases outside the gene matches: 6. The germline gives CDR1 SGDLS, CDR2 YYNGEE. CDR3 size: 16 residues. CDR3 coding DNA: TGTGCCAGCAGCGGGCTAGCGGGAGGGAGGTCAGATACGCAGTATTTT. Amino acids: CASSGLAGGRSDTQYF.

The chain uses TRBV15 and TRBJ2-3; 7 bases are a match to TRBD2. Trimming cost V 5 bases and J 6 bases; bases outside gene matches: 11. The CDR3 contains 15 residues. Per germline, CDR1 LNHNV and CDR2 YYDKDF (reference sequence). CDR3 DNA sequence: TGTGCCACCAGCGTAGCGGGTATGGGCAAGGATACGCAGTATTTT. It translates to CATSVAGMGKDTQYF.

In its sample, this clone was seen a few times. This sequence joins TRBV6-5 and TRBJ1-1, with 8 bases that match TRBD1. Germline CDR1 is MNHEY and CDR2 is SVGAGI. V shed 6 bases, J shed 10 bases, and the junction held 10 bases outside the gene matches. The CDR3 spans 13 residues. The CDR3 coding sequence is TGTGCCAGCAGGGTCGCGCAGGGGGCTCGAGCTTTCTTT. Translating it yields CASRVAQGARAFF.

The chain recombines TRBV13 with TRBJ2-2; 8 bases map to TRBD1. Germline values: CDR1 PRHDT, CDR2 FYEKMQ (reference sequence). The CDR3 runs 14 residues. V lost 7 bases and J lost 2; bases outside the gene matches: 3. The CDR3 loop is CASTAGGNTGELFF. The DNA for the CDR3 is TGTGCCAGCACCGCAGGGGGCAACACCGGGGAGCTGTTTTTT.

The CDR3 DNA follows: TGTGCCAGTACCCCACAGGGGGCTCCTAACTATGGCTACACCTTC. Amino acid sequence: CASTPQGAPNYGYTF. The chain uses TRBV19 and TRBJ1-2, with 9 nucleotides matching TRBD1. Germline V gene data show CDR1 as LNHDA and CDR2 as SQIVND (reference sequence). Germline trimming cut 7 bases from V and 0 bases from J; bases unmatched to any gene: 6. The CDR3 has 15 amino acids.

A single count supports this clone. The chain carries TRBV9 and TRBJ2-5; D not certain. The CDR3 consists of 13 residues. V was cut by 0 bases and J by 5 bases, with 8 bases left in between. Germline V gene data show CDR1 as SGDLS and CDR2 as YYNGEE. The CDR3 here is CASSVGSLETQYF. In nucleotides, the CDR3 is TGTGCCAGCAGCGTAGGGAGTCTTGAGACCCAGTACTTC.

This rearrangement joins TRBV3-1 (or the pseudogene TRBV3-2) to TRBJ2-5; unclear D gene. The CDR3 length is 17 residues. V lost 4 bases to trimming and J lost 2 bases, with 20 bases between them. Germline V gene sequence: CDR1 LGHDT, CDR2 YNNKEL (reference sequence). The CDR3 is CASSPTESQRVQETQYF. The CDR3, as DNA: TGTGCCAGCAGCCCAACCGAAAGTCAAAGAGTTCAAGAGACCCAGTACTTC.

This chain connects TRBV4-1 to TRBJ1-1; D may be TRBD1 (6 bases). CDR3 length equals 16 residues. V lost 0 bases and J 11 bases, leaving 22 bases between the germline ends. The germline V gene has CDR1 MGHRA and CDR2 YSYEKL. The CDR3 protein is CASSQESKTGFFAAFF. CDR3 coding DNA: TGCGCCAGCAGCCAAGAGTCGAAAACAGGGTTCTTTGCGGCTTTCTTT.

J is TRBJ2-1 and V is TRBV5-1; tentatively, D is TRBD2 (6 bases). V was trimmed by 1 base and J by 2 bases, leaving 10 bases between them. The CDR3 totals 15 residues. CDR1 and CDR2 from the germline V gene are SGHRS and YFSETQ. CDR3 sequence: CASSLMGGTYNEQFF. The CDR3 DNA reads TGCGCCAGCAGCTTGATGGGGGGTACCTACAATGAGCAGTTCTTC.

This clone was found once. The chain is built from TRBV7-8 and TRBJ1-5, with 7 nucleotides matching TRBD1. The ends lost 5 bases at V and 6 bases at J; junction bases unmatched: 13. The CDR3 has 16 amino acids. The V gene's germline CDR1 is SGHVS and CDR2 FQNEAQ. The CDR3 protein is CASSLPRGAVSQPQHF. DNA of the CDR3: TGTGCCAGCAGCCTCCCCAGGGGGGCGGTAAGTCAGCCCCAGCATTTT. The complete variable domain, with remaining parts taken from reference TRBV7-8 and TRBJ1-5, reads GAGVSQSPRYKVAKRGQDVALRCDPISGHVSLFWYQQALGQGPEFLTYFQNEAQLDKSGLPSDRFFAERPEGSVSTLKIQRTQQEDSAVYLCASSLPRGAVSQPQHFGDGTRLSIL.

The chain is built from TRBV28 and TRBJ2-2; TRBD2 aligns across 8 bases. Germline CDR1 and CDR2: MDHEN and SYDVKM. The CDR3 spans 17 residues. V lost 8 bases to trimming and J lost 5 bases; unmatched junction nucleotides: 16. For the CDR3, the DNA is TGTGCCAGCGGTGGAAGCCGGTTAGCGGGAAGGACCGGGGAGCTGTTTTTT. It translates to CASGGSRLAGRTGELFF. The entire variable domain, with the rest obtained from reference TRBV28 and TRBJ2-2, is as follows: DVKVTQSSRYLVKRTGEKVFLECVQDMDHENMFWYRQDPGLGLRLIYFSYDVKMKEKGDIPEGYSVSREKKERFSLILESASTNQTSMYLCASGGSRLAGRTGELFFGEGSRLTVL.

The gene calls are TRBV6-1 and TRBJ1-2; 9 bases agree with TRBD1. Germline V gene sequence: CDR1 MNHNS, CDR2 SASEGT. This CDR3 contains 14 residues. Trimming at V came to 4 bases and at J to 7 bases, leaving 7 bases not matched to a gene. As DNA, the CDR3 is TGTGCCAGCAGTGTCTCTACAGGGGGCCTTGGCTACACCTTC. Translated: CASSVSTGGLGYTF.